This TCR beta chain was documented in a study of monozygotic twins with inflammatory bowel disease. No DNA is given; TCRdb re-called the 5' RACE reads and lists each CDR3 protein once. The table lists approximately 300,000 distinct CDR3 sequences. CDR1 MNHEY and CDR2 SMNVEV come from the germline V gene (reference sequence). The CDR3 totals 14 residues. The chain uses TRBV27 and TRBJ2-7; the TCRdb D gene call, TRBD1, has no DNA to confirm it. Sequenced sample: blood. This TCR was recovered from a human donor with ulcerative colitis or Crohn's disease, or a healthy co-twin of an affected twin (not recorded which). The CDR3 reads CASSIGQGLYEQYF.